This TCR beta chain was captured by sequencing in a study of shared clonotypes between healthy human individuals. Researchers ran the assay at a deep level. Every subset had its genomic DNA shared out evenly among several immunoSEQ plates. Assay: immunoSEQ multiplex PCR; the TCRdb copy retains only in-frame clones and omits some. The repertoire consists of about 2.5 million clones, with roughly 92% occurring once and the leading ten covering 0.3% to 0.45%. The CD4+ fraction was divided into a CD45RA+ naive subset and a CD45RA-negative memory subset. Germline CDR1 reads MNHEY; CDR2 reads SMNVEV (reference sequence). The ends lost 9 bases at V and 4 bases at J; junction bases unmatched: 14. The CDR3 sequence is 16 residues long.

The TCR originated in a man aged 18-30 years in good health. Some clones in this sample may be carry-over from other donors' samples. The rearrangement uses TRBV27 and TRBJ2-3; 9 bases match TRBD2. The sample taken for sequencing was naive CD4+ T cells from PBMCs. Described subset: CD45RA+ positively selected. The CDR3 bases are TGTGCCAGTACTCTCTTGGGACAGCGGGGGGCAGATACGCAGTATTTT. It encodes CASTLLGQRGADTQYF.